There are a few counts of the clone carrying this T cell receptor beta chain. The antigen is not known. Specified time point: healthy volunteer bleed at 2 weeks. Total RNA was isolated from whole blood that had not been fractionated. The germline V gene encodes CDR1 MGHRA and CDR2 YSYEKL. V lost 3 bases and J lost 2; bases outside the gene matches: 17. The CDR3 sequence is 19 residues long. This record belongs to a study of human T cells and chemical hapten exposure. Study context: Variation in per-sample TCR yields came mainly from small pooled library volume differences. General study points: Counts of TCRs above 1 in 1000 frequency stayed unchanged with DPC sensitization.

Unique molecular identifiers were attached to individual cDNA molecules within the library. How the authors handled the data: TCR counts had a median of about 99,000 per sample and spanned roughly 20,000 to 690,600. One entry per CDR3 protein, called by TCRdb with MiXCR from the RACE reads. These V and J calls are TCRdb output, not the study's own analysis. The table shows about 31,000 distinct CDR3 sequences, with 7% to 8.5% occurring only once. This chain uses TRBV4-1 with TRBJ2-7; 9 nucleotides align to TRBD1. The source is a human donor in good health. Some clones in this sample may be carry-over from other donors' samples. Input material: whole blood. The CDR3 region has the DNA TGCGCCAGCAGCCACCTACAACAGGGGGCCCTGTTTCCCCCCTACGAGCAGTACTTC. Translating it yields CASSHLQQGALFPPYEQYF.